This T cell receptor beta chain was recorded in a study of CD8 T cells in ankylosing spondylitis. Library preparation for TCR beta used quantitative 5'-RACE with molecular barcodes. MiXCR was run by TCRdb on the 5' RACE reads, yielding one entry per CDR3 protein. The sample holds a few hundred thousand distinct CDR3 sequences, about a fifth seen once. Remarks on this clonotype: The antigen is not known.

Study-level points and caveats: There was a TCR beta motif, made of 7 or 8 highly homologous variants, that appeared characteristic of ankylosing spondylitis blood.

Material for sequencing was blood, either unsorted or a sorted T cell fraction (not recorded which). The receptor was derived from a male donor with ankylosing spondylitis.

CDR3 bases: TGTGCCAGCAGTTTTCATCCTTCTGGGGCCAACGTCCTGACTTTC. It is translated as CASSFHPSGANVLTF. V and J are TRBV28 and TRBJ2-6; D is unresolved. The CDR3 is 15 amino acids. The V end was cut by 3 bases, the J end by 1 base, with 7 bases between. Germline CDR1 MDHEN, CDR2 SYDVKM.